The source of this T cell receptor (beta chain) is a study of cytomegalovirus exposure and HLA in healthy donors (dated by TCRdb to 2017 to 2019). Looking at the study overall: According to an earlier analysis of a few hundred of the donors, about 179 million T cells yielded 100 million or so unique TCR beta sequences and about 300 Gb of sequence data. The study aimed to test whether signatures of past pathogen exposure could be identified by cataloging public T cell receptors. Donor age, sex, ethnicity and CMV serostatus were collected together with the repertoire data. Across around 400 genotyped donors of the cohort, an average of approximately 240,000 unique TCR beta nucleotide sequences per donor were sequenced, and 15% to 20% of those sequences were non-productive. Of the 300 to 400 genotyped donors, roughly 85% fell in the genetic ancestry cluster associated with self-reported Caucasian donors. Typing coverage varied by locus: about 620-630 donors for A, B, C, DRB1 and DQB1; approximately 520 for DQA1; 600 to 610 for DPA1; around 490 for DPB1. All discovery cohort repertoires had been generated on a single sequencing platform. HLA typing covered class I and class II loci at four-digit resolution. The T cell repertoires of 666 subjects were profiled by immunosequencing and related to cytomegalovirus serostatus. A later analysis re-analyzed previously published TCR beta repertoires from 500 to 700 donors and added high-resolution HLA genotyping to study TCR occurrence patterns. An earlier analysis of around 580 of the donors used high-throughput TCR beta sequencing to judge whether each TCR beta V gene segment behaved as functional or pseudogenic. Roughly 300 gigabases of sequencing data and roughly 81 million unique TCR sequences made up an early release that covered 500 to 650 HLA-typed donors. In the later analysis, no new phenotypic data were used to find candidate immune exposures; instead, reliance was placed on TCR beta sequences and their occurrence across donors. In a later genetic analysis, genome-wide SNP genotypes for about 60% of the 666 donors were used, and that subset was treated as a discovery cohort. The study combined high-throughput TCR immunosequencing, statistical association of individual TCRs with disease status, and machine learning to predict cytomegalovirus infection status. Besides the first cohort of 666 subjects, a separate validation cohort made up of 120 or so different subjects was used. Because of strong linkage in the cohort, roughly five DR-DQ haplotypes were treated as single units for association and clustering. Points the paper makes about the study in general: The classifier was reported to diagnose cytomegalovirus status with high specificity and sensitivity in both the original cohort and the validation cohort. HLA typing was unavailable for some donors at each locus, so association tests used only the typed subset. The authors suggested that the approach could potentially be extended to other disease states and immunological phenotypes. Specific HLA alleles were associated with some 15,000 TCR beta sequences at a false discovery rate of 0.05 in a later analysis. According to a later analysis, most CMV-associated TCR beta chains appeared to be HLA-restricted, and the HLA associations seemed to be driven largely by CMV exposure. Broadly in line with IMGT annotations, most TCR beta V segments showed up in productive rearrangements about 87% or about 30% of the time in an earlier analysis of 587 of the donors. In a later genetic analysis, fewer N-insertions in productive TCRs were reported among donors in an Asian-associated ancestry cluster than the approximately 710-donor mean. A later analysis found that HLA-associated TCR beta chains were more clonally expanded and had lower generation probabilities than equally common non-associated chains. When HLA alleles, especially DR and DQ, strongly co-occurred, TCR associations were difficult to assign to individual alleles. In vitro tests confirmed that a few of the cytomegalovirus-associated TCR beta chains recognize cytomegalovirus antigens. The study gave a list of under 200 TCR beta chains associated with cytomegalovirus. Most TCR sequences were observed very rarely across donors, whereas some public TCRs were present in many individuals. CMV serostatus was the only immune exposure information available for the cohort. Some IMGT-functional V segments, including TRBV6-2 and TRBV6-3, could not be told apart with the 87-base-pair reads, so those segments were excluded. A later analysis reported that several top co-occurrence clusters appeared linked to parvovirus B19, influenza, CMV and Epstein-Barr virus. Presence/absence analyses assumed roughly uniform sequencing depth across donors, an assumption that may not hold. An association between a missense DCLRE1C variant and V-gene and J-gene trimming of TCR beta chains was found in a later genetic analysis and replicated in an independent cohort. Only TCR beta chains were sequenced in this cohort, and the absence of alpha or paired-chain data limited detectable features. A further reported finding was that TCR beta sequences accurately predicted the HLA-A and HLA-B alleles for most subjects in the first cohort. Correlated functional status among segregating V segments might be attributable to linkage disequilibrium, but an unknown experimental factor could not be ruled out. Because counts were too low, approximately 18 rarely observed V segments, including chromosome 9 orphons, were excluded from the earlier analysis of several hundred of the donors. A cluster of highly shared sequence variants was judged likely to be a technical artifact of the sequencing pipeline. In a later analysis, TCR association rates were found to vary across HLA loci, with the most associated TCRs seen for DRB1 alleles and the fewest for HLA-C alleles.

This clone was detected a few times. What antigen it recognizes has not been identified. Base qualities were left out, and no much larger clone turns up one base away. The cohort consisted of approximately 670 healthy bone marrow donors. At the time of sampling, every cohort member was nominally healthy, though immune exposures that went unrecorded were likely present. The donor was CMV seronegative and was included in the group of about 350 seronegative cohort members. A peripheral blood sample was provided by each donor, and peripheral blood mononuclear cells were used for TCR beta sequencing. Genomic DNA extraction from the blood cell samples was performed with the Qiagen DNeasy Blood Extraction Kit. CDR1 and CDR2 are read off the germline V gene as MNHEY and SVGAGI. Deletion took 6 bases off V and 0 bases off J, with a span of 13 bases between the germline ends. From cysteine to phenylalanine, the CDR3 is 15 amino acids long. Just CDR3 DNA is preserved here, 45 bases in frame from base 1.

The library was generated by the immunoSEQ multiplex PCR assay. For the multiplex PCR, a mixture combining 60 forward primers for TCR Vbeta segments and 13 reverse primers for TCR Jbeta segments was used. Amplification of the CDR3 region of rearranged TCR beta genes was performed with a multiplex PCR assay on genomic DNA. On the Illumina HiSeq System, the amplified TCR beta libraries were sequenced as 87-base-pair reads. The authors processed their data as follows. A later analysis counted approximately 74 million unique TCR beta chains across the 666 repertoires, and about 10 million of these chains were shared by at least two donors. Raw reads were error-corrected and collapsed into unique sequences with a nearest-neighbor algorithm that merged closely related sequences to remove PCR and sequencing errors. CDR3 sequences were aligned to IMGT reference sequences to assign V, D and J gene segments. Each retained sequence needed at least a six-nucleotide match to both a V gene segment and a J gene segment. A rearrangement was called productive if the CDR3 had no stop codons and remained in frame with V and J, and every other rearrangement was called non-productive. CDR3 was defined by IMGT convention, running from the second conserved V-encoded cysteine to the conserved J-encoded phenylalanine. In an earlier analysis of roughly 610 of the donors, sequences lacking an unambiguous match to a single V gene segment were excluded. In an earlier analysis of a few hundred of the donors, a V segment was called functional when productive rearrangements were above 56.7%, and segregating when the standard deviation between donors exceeded 5%. To diagnose cytomegalovirus status from the catalog of TCR beta chain sequences, a statistical classification framework was built. V and J gene assignment, in a later analysis, came from comparing TCR nucleotide sequences with IMGT/GENE-DB human TR gene sequences. The TCRdist pipeline was used in a later analysis to assign CDR3 sequences and most-parsimonious VDJ recombination scenarios. In a later analysis, every TCR beta chain was defined by the combination of its CDR3 amino acid sequence and its V-gene family, and reads without a unique V-gene family were dropped. To address suspected cross-contamination and a sequencing artifact, a later analysis removed roughly 640 highly shared, low-generation-probability nucleotide sequences. In a later analysis, a clonal expansion index for each public chain was calculated from normalized within-repertoire ranks of inferred template counts. A later analysis computed generation probabilities with a VDJ recombination model fitted to out-of-frame rearrangements, and checked the results against IGoR. In a later analysis, TCR-TCR, TCR-HLA and TCR-CMV co-occurrence was scored with hypergeometric tests, and a repertoire-size bias correction was applied to TCR pairs. False discovery rates were estimated in a later analysis by permuting HLA or CMV assignments 20 times. In a later analysis, co-occurring TCRs were grouped using DBSCAN, with TCRdist sequence similarity added in when clustering inside HLA-allele-positive subsets. Co-occurrence clustering excluded repertoires with fewer than 30,000 or more than 120,000 public chains, plus five with anomalous nucleotide sharing. The table was pulled from immuneACCESS by TCRdb, which kept in-frame rearrangements only. Such tables lose some clones; where checked, under half of the loss comes from unresolved V genes, and the rest has no known cause. V, J and clone size are those of that table, while D and trimming were read from the DNA. The sample table records roughly 150,000 clones; more than 7.5% of these occur just once. Jointly, the top ten make up approximately 1.7% of the sample.

The source is a man over 45 in good health and CMV-seronegative. This sequence uses TRBV6-5 and TRBJ2-3; TRBD2 is a possible D gene, resting on 7 matching bases. Sequenced: PBMCs. The sequenced DNA: TGTGCCAGCAGCATGGGGGGGCGAAGCACAGATACGCAGTATTTT. Translated, it gives CASSMGGRSTDTQYF.